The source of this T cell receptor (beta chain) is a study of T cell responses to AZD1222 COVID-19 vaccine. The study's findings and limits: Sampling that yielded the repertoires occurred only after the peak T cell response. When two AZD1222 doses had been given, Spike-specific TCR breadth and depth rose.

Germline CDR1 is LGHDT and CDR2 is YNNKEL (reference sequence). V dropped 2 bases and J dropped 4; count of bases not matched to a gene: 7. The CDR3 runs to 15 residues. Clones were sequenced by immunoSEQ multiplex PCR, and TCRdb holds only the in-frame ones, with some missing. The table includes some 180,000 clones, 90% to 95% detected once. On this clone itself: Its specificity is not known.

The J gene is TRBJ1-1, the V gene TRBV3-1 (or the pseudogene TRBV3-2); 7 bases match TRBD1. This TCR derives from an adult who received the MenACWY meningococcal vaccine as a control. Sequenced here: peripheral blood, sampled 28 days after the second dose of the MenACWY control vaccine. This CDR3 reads CASSQTSGGSTEAFF. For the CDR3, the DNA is TGTGCCAGCAGCCAAACCTCAGGGGGATCCACTGAAGCTTTCTTT.